One and the same sample provided the 25 T cell receptor beta chains below, sequenced in a study of vaccination and CD4 T cells after COVID-19 (dated 2022 in TCRdb). Taken with the paper, the label for time point translates to: late sampling 161 to 241 days after vaccination in a few convalescent patients. The sample's treatment or condition label, decoded: approximately 11-day PBMC culture with coronavirus spike peptide pools or control peptides (ViraFEST assay). The method behind the library was PCR. Sequencing relied on an Illumina iSeq 100. TCR sequencing of DNA from cultured CD4+ T cells used the Oncomine TCR Beta short-read assay at the Johns Hopkins FTIC core. TCRdb reran the public reads through fastp at Q25 and MiXCR, keeping productive beta chains. Each CDR3 protein gets just one entry, which takes the most common genes and DNA from the rows behind it. This sample lists roughly 18,000 distinct CDR3 sequences; 44% were detected once. In total, the top ten clones hold 15% to 20% of the sample.

What these receptors recognize is not known. The starting material was CD4+ T cells from blood, cultured in vitro, obtained about 7 months after SARS-CoV-2 vaccination. The receptors were sampled from a human donor who had recovered from COVID-19.

V and J are TRBV18 and TRBJ1-2; 8 nucleotides match TRBD1. Trimming at V came to 3 bases and at J to 7 bases, leaving 13 bases not matched to a gene. The CDR3 loop spans 16 amino acids. In germline, CDR1 is KGHSH, CDR2 LQKENI. The CDR3 here is CASSPRTGGYVAGYTF. CDR3 sequence (DNA): TGTGCCAGCTCACCTCGAACAGGGGGGTATGTTGCTGGCTACACCTTC.

The V gene is TRBV2, the J gene TRBJ2-7; 13 bases line up with TRBD2. The CDR3 runs 13 residues. Germline CDR1 reads SNHLY; CDR2 reads FYNNEI. J was trimmed by 3 bases and V by 9 bases; bases with no gene match: 2. In DNA form, the CDR3 reads TGTGCCAGTGGGACTAGCGGGAACTACGAGCAGTACTTC. The encoded protein is CASGTSGNYEQYF.

The rearrangement links TRBV20-1 to TRBJ2-5; 9 bases align to TRBD2. V shed 3 bases and J 5 bases; nucleotides not matched to a gene: 7. This CDR3 spans 14 amino acids. CDR1 is DFQATT, CDR2 SNEGSKA, per germline (reference sequence). The CDR3 protein is CSARLREGRETQYF. In DNA, the CDR3 is TGCAGTGCTAGGTTGCGGGAGGGCCGCGAGACCCAGTACTTC.

This clonotype was counted a few times. The rearrangement uses TRBV20-1 and TRBJ2-5; no firm D call. With 0 bases removed from V and 5 bases from J, the gap between germline ends came to 10 bases. From germline, CDR1 is DFQATT and CDR2 SNEGSKA (reference sequence). This CDR3 comprises 13 residues. CDR3 sequence: CSARDGVSETQYF. The CDR3 DNA is TGCAGTGCTAGAGATGGGGTGTCGGAGACCCAGTACTTC.

The gene calls are TRBV28 and TRBJ1-2; 9 nucleotides line up with TRBD1. Germline trimming cut 7 bases from V and 6 bases from J; bases unmatched to any gene: 9. The germline V gene encodes CDR1 MDHEN and CDR2 SYDVKM. This CDR3 has 14 amino acids. CDR3 sequence (DNA): TGTGCCAGCACTCTAATCGGACAGGGGAATGGCTACACCTTC. Protein sequence: CASTLIGQGNGYTF.

The chain has TRBV7-2 and TRBJ2-1; D uncertain. The CDR3 consists of 12 residues. Trimming removed 5 bases at V and 4 bases at J, with 6 bases between. From germline, CDR1 is SGHTA and CDR2 FQGNSA. Here the CDR3 reads CASSLRYNEQFF. DNA for the CDR3: TGTGCCAGCAGCCTACGGTACAATGAGCAGTTCTTC.

Only a few counts were recorded for this clonotype. The genes are TRBV20-1 and TRBJ2-7; TRBD1 is a possible D gene (6 bases). Germline CDR1 DFQATT, CDR2 SNEGSKA (reference sequence). Deletions cut 1 base from V and 3 bases from J, with 10 bases between. The CDR3 contains 13 residues. The CDR3 DNA reads as TGCAGTGCTAGAGGATACAGGGACTACGAGCAGTACTTC. Translated, it gives CSARGYRDYEQYF.

The rearrangement uses TRBV6-1 and TRBJ2-2; TRBD1 matches at 7 bases. CDR1 is MNHNS and CDR2 is SASEGT in the germline V gene. The trim removed 4 bases at V and 6 bases at J, leaving 8 bases unmatched. This CDR3 comprises 15 residues. The CDR3 here is CASSVLTGTSGELFF. The CDR3 DNA follows: TGTGCCAGCAGTGTACTGACAGGGACGTCCGGGGAGCTGTTTTTT.

This clonotype has just one count. The V gene is TRBV5-6, the J gene TRBJ2-5; D ambiguous. The length of the CDR3 is 14 residues. Germline CDR1 SGHDT, CDR2 YYEEEE. Trimming removed 2 bases from V and 2 bases from J, with 10 bases in between. The CDR3, as DNA: TGTGCCAGCAGCTTTGGGTCGCATCAAGAGACCCAGTACTTC. Translating it yields CASSFGSHQETQYF.

The chain combines TRBV18 with TRBJ1-6, with D perhaps matching TRBD1 (6 bases). The CDR3 runs 15 residues. Germline V gives CDR1 KGHSH, CDR2 LQKENI. The V gene lost 6 bases and the J gene lost 7 bases, with 16 bases spanning the gap. The CDR3, as DNA: TGTGCCAGCTCCCCGGTGGGGGGGCAGAATTCACCCCTCCACTTT. Translation: CASSPVGGQNSPLHF.

This clonotype came up a few times. The rearrangement links TRBV20-1 to TRBJ1-1, with D unclear. Germline loops: CDR1 DFQATT, CDR2 SNEGSKA (reference sequence). The CDR3 is 13 residues long. With 1 base removed from V and 1 base from J, the gap between germline ends came to 7 bases. CDR3 nucleotide sequence: TGCAGTGCTAGAGGACTGCGGAACACTGAAGCTTTCTTT. Translated: CSARGLRNTEAFF.

The chain links TRBV18 to TRBJ1-2; 7 nucleotides agree with TRBD1. This CDR3 has 16 residues. Germline V gives CDR1 KGHSH, CDR2 LQKENI. With V trimmed by 2 bases and J by 0 bases, 6 bases remained unmatched. CDR3 sequence (DNA): TGTGCCAGCTCACCAATGGGGGACAGACCTAACTATGGCTACACCTTC. The encoded protein is CASSPMGDRPNYGYTF. The full variable domain, with the rest looked up from reference TRBV18 and TRBJ1-2, is NAGVMQNPRHLVRRRGQEARLRCSPMKGHSHVYWYRQLPEEGLKFMVYLQKENIIDESGMPKERFSAEFPKEGPSILRIQQVVRGDSAAYFCASSPMGDRPNYGYTFGSGTRLTVV.

The rearrangement links TRBV20-1 to TRBJ2-3, with 14 bases lining up with TRBD2. Trimming took 5 bases from V and 5 from J; bases not matched to a gene: 6. The CDR3 loop spans 15 amino acids. CDR1 and CDR2 from the germline V gene are DFQATT and SNEGSKA (reference sequence). DNA of the CDR3: TGCAGTGCTCTTCGACTAGCGGGAGGGGAAGATACGCAGTATTTT. Its translation: CSALRLAGGEDTQYF.

The CDR3 spells CASRASPFTDTQYF. The CDR3 coding sequence is TGTGCCAGCAGGGCCTCCCCCTTCACAGATACGCAGTATTTT. The chain couples TRBV7-2 to TRBJ2-3; no clear D gene. Trimming stripped 6 bases from V and 2 bases from J, with 12 bases between. The CDR3 loop spans 14 amino acids. Germline CDR1 SGHTA, CDR2 FQGNSA. The full variable domain, rest sourced from reference TRBV7-2 and TRBJ2-3, is GAGVSQSPSNKVTEKGKDVELRCDPISGHTALYWYRQSLGQGLEFLIYFQGNSAPDKSGLPSDRFSAERTGGSVSTLTIQRTQQEDSAVYLCASRASPFTDTQYFGPGTRLTVL.

This clonotype has a handful of counts. The V and J genes are TRBV5-8 and TRBJ1-6; 9 positions match TRBD1. Looked up from germline, CDR1 is SGHTS and CDR2 is YDEGEE. The CDR3 contains 16 residues. The V segment lost 4 bases and the J segment 7 bases; nucleotides outside the gene matches: 9. In DNA form, the CDR3 reads TGTGCCAGCAGCCCCGGGAGGACAGGGGCCAATTCACCCCTCCACTTT. It is translated as CASSPGRTGANSPLHF.

The rearrangement links TRBV20-1 to TRBJ1-2, with D perhaps matching TRBD1 (6 bases). V was pared by 1 base and J by 2 bases, with 8 bases between. Germline V CDR1 and CDR2: DFQATT, SNEGSKA (reference sequence). The CDR3 is made up of 13 amino acids. The CDR3 sequence is CSARAGQNYGYTF. The CDR3 nucleotides read TGCAGTGCTAGAGCTGGACAGAACTATGGCTACACCTTC.

This clonotype was counted a few times. This chain uses TRBV20-1 with TRBJ2-3, with 8 bases matching TRBD2. The germline V gene encodes CDR1 DFQATT and CDR2 SNEGSKA (reference sequence). V lost 2 bases to trimming and J lost 6 bases; unmatched junction nucleotides: 7. The CDR3 runs to 14 residues. For the CDR3, the DNA is TGCAGTGCTAGAAAAAGGACTAGCTGGGATACGCAGTATTTT. Translation gives CSARKRTSWDTQYF.

This clonotype has a handful of counts. The chain uses TRBV6-5 and TRBJ2-1; 10 bases map to TRBD2. Germline CDR1 MNHEY, CDR2 SVGAGI. The CDR3 loop spans 15 amino acids. After removal of 3 bases from V and 12 bases from J, the junction contained 11 bases not matched to a gene. CDR3 nucleotides: TGTGCCAGCAGTTATGAGCTAGCGGGAGTCGGTGGGCAGTTCTTC. Translating gives CASSYELAGVGGQFF.

This rearrangement joins TRBV6-1 to TRBJ1-5; D gene ambiguous. Germline V gene data show CDR1 as MNHNS and CDR2 as SASEGT. The CDR3 has 13 amino acids. V dropped 1 base and J dropped 10 bases, with 11 bases sitting between them. CDR3 bases: TGTGCCAGCAGTGAAGTGGGCAGGATTCCCCAGCATTTT. It specifies CASSEVGRIPQHF.

This clonotype came up a few times. The gene calls are TRBV29-1 and TRBJ1-2; 9 nucleotides align to TRBD1. CDR1 SQVTM and CDR2 ANQGSEA come from the germline V gene. CDR3 length equals 14 residues. The ends lost 6 bases at V and 5 bases at J; junction bases unmatched: 10. The CDR3 sequence is CSVGTGYPSYGYTF. Written as DNA, the CDR3 is TGCAGCGTAGGGACAGGGTACCCTTCTTATGGCTACACCTTC.

This clonotype occurred a few times. CDR3 protein: CSASSGPQDEKLFF. CDR3 DNA sequence: TGCAGTGCTAGTTCCGGGCCCCAGGACGAAAAACTGTTTTTT. The chain recombines TRBV20-1 with TRBJ1-4; no definite D call. V lost 3 bases and J 8 bases, leaving 16 bases between the germline ends. This CDR3 is 14 amino acids long. The germline CDR1 and CDR2 sequences are DFQATT and SNEGSKA (reference sequence).

V gene TRBV20-1 combines with J gene TRBJ2-1; D unclear. Germline assignment: CDR1 DFQATT and CDR2 SNEGSKA (reference sequence). The CDR3 covers 14 residues. The V and J ends lost 0 bases and 0 bases respectively, with 6 bases between them. The CDR3 is CSARDWSSYNEQFF. The CDR3 bases are TGCAGTGCTAGAGATTGGAGCTCCTACAATGAGCAGTTCTTC.

J is TRBJ2-3 and V is TRBV6-2 or TRBV6-3, with TRBD2 identical over 10 bases. This CDR3 spans 14 amino acids. Losses at the gene ends were 5 bases for V and 7 bases for J; bases not matched to a gene: 6. Germline CDR1 is MNHEY and CDR2 is SVGEGT. The CDR3 here is CASSRRTSGYTQYF. Written as DNA, the CDR3 is TGTGCCAGCAGTCGACGGACTAGCGGATATACGCAGTATTTT.

The rearrangement links TRBV6-1 to TRBJ1-1; TRBD1 is a possible D gene (6 bases). This CDR3 region has 13 residues. Germline loops: CDR1 MNHNS, CDR2 SASEGT. Deletions cut 6 bases from V and 10 bases from J, with 18 bases between. The CDR3 spells CASRVQGISSAFF. As DNA, the CDR3 is TGTGCCAGCAGAGTACAGGGTATTAGTTCAGCTTTCTTT.

The table lists this clonotype with a few counts. The chain couples TRBV15 to TRBJ2-2, with D maybe TRBD1 (5 bases). This CDR3 region has 15 residues. CDR1 and CDR2 (germline): LNHNV, YYDKDF (reference sequence). Trimming took off 1 base at V and 0 bases at J, with 6 bases between the two ends. The CDR3 loop reads CATSRVGPNTGELFF. In nucleotides, the CDR3 is TGTGCCACCAGCAGAGTGGGGCCGAACACCGGGGAGCTGTTTTTT.